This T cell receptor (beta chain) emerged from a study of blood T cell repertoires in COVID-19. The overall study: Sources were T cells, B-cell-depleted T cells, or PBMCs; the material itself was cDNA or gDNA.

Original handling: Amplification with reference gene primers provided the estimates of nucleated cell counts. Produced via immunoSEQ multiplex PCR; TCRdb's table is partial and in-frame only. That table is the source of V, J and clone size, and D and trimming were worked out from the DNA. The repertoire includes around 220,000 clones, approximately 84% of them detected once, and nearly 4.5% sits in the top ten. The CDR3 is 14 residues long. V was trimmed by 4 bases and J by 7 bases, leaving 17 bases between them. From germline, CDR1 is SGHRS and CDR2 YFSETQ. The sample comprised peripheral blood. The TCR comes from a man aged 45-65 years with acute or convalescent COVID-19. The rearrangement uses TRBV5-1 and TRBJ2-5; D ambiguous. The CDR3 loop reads CASSKAQSEGTQYF. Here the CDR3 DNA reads TGCGCCAGCAGCAAGGCTCAAAGCGAAGGGACCCAGTACTTC.